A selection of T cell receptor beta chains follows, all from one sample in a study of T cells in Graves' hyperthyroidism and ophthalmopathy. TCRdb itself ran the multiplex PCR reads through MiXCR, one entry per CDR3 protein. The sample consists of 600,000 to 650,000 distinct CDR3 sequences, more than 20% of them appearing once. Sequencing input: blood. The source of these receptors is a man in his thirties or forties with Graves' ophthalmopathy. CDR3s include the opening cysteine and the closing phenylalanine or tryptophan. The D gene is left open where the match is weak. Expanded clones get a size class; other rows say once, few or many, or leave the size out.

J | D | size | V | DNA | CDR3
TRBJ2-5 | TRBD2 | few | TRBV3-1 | TGTGCCGGCAGCCATTTAGCGGGAGTTGAAAAGACCCAGTACTTC | CAGSHLAGVEKTQYF
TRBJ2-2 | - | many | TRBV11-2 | TGTGCCAGCAGCTGGTCGCACTCGAACACCGGGGAGCTGTTTTTT | CASSWSHSNTGELFF
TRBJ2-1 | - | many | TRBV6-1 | TGTGCCAGCAGAAATAGAGGTAATGAGCAGTTCTTC | CASRNRGNEQFF
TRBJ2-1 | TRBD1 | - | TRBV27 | TGTGCCAGCAGTTTTCTGGGACAGTCCTACAATGAGCAGTTCTTC | CASSFLGQSYNEQFF
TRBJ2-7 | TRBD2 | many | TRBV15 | TGTGCCACCAGCTTACTAGCGGGAGGGACTTCCTACGAGCAGTACTTC | CATSLLAGGTSYEQYF
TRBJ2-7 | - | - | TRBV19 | TGTGCCAGTAGTATTTCTGTTTCCTACGAGCAGTACTTC | CASSISVSYEQYF
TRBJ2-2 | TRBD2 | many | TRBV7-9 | TGTGCCAGCAGCCTGTTAGCGGGGACGAACACCGGGGAGCTGTTTTTT | CASSLLAGTNTGELFF
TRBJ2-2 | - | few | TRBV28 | TGTGCCAGCAGTGATGGACAGTGGCGCACCGGGGAGCTGTTTTTT | CASSDGQWRTGELFF
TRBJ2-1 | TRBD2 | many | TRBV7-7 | TGTGCTAGCAGCTTAGCGCCCGGCGGGAGGGGCAATGAGCAGTTCTTC | CASSLAPGGRGNEQFF
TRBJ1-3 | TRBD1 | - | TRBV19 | TGTGCCAGTAGTATAGCCGGCAGGGGGCACGGAAACACCATATATTTT | CASSIAGRGHGNTIYF
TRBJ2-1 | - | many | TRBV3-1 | TGTGCCAGCAGTCAAGAACCCTCCTACAATGAGCAGTTCTTC | CASSQEPSYNEQFF
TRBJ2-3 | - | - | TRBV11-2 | TGTGCCAGCAGCTTAGGGGGTGGTGAAGCAGATACGCAGTATTTT | CASSLGGGEADTQYF
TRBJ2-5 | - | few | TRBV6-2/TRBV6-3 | TGTGCCAGCAGTTCCGTCGGGGCTAGCCGAGAGACCCAGTACTTC | CASSSVGASRETQYF
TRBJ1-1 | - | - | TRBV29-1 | TGCAGCGTTGGAGCCCTTGAAGCTTTCTTT | CSVGALEAFF
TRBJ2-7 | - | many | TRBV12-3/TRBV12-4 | TGTGCCAGCAGTTTAGGGCTAGTGGGCCAAAGGGACTTC | CASSLGLVGQRDF
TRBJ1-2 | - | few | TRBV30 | TGTGCCTGGAAATCAGGGTCAGCCTATGGCTACACCTTC | CAWKSGSAYGYTF
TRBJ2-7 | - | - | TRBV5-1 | TGCGCCAGCAGCTTGGGCGCGGAGAGGGACGAGCAGTACTTC | CASSLGAERDEQYF
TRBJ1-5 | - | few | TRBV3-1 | TGTGCCAGCAGCCAAGGGGCATGGGGCAATCAGCCCCAGCATTTT | CASSQGAWGNQPQHF
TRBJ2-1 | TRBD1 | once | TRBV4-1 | TGCGCCAGCAGCCAAGGCAAGGCCAGGGGGACCTACAATGAGCAGTTCTTC | CASSQGKARGTYNEQFF
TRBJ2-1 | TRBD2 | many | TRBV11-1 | TGTGCCAGCAGCTTAGTGGGTAGCGGGAAAACCGATGAGCAGTTCTTC | CASSLVGSGKTDEQFF
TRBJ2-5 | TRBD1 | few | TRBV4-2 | TGTGCCAGCAGCCTGGACAGGAATCAAGAGACCCAGCGCTTC | CASSLDRNQETQRF
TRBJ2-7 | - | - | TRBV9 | TGTGCCAGCAGCGCGGACAGTCCGGGCTACGAGCAGTACTTC | CASSADSPGYEQYF
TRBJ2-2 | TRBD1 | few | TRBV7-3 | TGTGCCAGCAGCATGCACAGGGGGTCCGGGGAGCTGTTTTTT | CASSMHRGSGELFF
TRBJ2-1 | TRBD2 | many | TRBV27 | TGTGCCAGCAGTCCGACCTTGACTAGCGGGAGGGCAAGCAATGAGCAGTTCTTC | CASSPTLTSGRASNEQFF
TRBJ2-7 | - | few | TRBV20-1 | TGCAGTGCTAGTCGGGGGAGCTCCTACGAGCAGTACTTC | CSASRGSSYEQYF
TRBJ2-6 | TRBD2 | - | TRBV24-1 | TGTGCCACCAGTGACCGCTACACAGCGGGAGGAGTCTCTGGGGCCAACGTCCTGACTTTC | CATSDRYTAGGVSGANVLTF
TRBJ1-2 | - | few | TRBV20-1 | TGCAGTGCTACTAGGACGCGCGGCTACACCTTC | CSATRTRGYTF
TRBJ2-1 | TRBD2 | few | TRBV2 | TGTGCCAGCACCCCCGGGACTAGTAACAATGAGCAGTTCTTC | CASTPGTSNNEQFF
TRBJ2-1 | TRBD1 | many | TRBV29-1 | TGCAGCGTTGAGAGAGGGACAGCCCACAATGAGCAGTTCTTC | CSVERGTAHNEQFF
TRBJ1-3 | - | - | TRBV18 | TGTGCCAGCTCACCCCAACAAAGCTCTGGAAACACCATATATTTT | CASSPQQSSGNTIYF
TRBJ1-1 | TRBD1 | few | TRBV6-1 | TGTGCCAGCAGTCCCGTGACAGGGCGGATCACTGAAGCTTTCTTT | CASSPVTGRITEAFF
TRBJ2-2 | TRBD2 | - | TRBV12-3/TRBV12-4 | TGTGCCAGCAGTTTAGACGGTCCAAAGGGACTAGCGGGAGCGGTCACCGGGGAGCTGTTTTTT | CASSLDGPKGLAGAVTGELFF
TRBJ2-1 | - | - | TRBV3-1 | TGTGCCAGCAGCCAAGACGGGACCCTATGGACCTACAATGAGCAGTTCTTC | CASSQDGTLWTYNEQFF
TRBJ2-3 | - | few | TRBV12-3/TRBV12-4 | TGTGCCAGCAGCCAGAGGAGGGATACGCAGTATTTT | CASSQRRDTQYF
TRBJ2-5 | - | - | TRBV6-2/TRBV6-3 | TGTGCCAGCAGTTACGTGGCAAGTCAAGAGACCCAGTACTTC | CASSYVASQETQYF